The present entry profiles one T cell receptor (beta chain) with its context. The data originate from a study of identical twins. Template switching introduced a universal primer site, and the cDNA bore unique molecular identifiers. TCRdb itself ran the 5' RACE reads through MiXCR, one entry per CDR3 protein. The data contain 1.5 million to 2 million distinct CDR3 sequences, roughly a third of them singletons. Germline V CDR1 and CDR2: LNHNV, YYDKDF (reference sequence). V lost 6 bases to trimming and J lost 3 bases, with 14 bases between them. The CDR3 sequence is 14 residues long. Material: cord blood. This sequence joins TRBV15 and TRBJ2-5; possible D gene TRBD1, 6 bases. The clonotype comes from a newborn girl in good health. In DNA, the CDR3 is TGTGCCACCAGTAGCAGGGGAGTGGAAGAGACCCAGTACTTC. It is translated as CATSSRGVEETQYF.